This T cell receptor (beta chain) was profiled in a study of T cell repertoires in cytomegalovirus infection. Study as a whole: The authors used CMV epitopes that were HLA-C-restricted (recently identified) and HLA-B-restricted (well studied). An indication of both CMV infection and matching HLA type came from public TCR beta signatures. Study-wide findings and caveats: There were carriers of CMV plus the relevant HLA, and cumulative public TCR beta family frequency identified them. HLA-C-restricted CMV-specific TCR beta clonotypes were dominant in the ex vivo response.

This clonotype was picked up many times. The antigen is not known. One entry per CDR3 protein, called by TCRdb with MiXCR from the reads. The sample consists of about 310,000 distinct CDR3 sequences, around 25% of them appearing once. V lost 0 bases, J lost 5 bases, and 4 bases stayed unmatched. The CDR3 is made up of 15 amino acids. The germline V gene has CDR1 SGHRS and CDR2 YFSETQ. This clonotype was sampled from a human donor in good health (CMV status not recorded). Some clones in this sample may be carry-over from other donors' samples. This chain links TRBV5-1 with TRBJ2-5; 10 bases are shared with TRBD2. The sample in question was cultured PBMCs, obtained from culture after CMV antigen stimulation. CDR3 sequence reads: CASSLVPSGSETQYF. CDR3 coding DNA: TGCGCCAGCAGCTTGGTACCTAGCGGGAGTGAGACCCAGTACTTC.